Listed below are T cell receptor beta chains from one sample, sequenced in a study of STAT3 mutations in large granular lymphocyte leukemia. Clones were read by immunoSEQ multiplex PCR, and TCRdb kept only the in-frame ones, dropping some. The sample lists 35,000 to 40,000 clones, roughly 88% occurring once. Sequenced: PBMCs. The receptors were gathered from a human donor with T large granular lymphocyte leukemia. Some clones in this sample may be carry-over from other donors' samples. Each CDR3 is given with its conserved first and last residue. A D gene is named only where the DNA matches it firmly. A clone size is listed for some rows: how often the clone was seen (once, few, many), or a class if it is expanded.

j_gene: TRBJ2-3
v_gene: TRBV5-1
d_gene: -
abundance: -
CDR3nt: TGCGCCAGCAGTCCGAGACCCACAGATACGCAGTATTTT
CDR3aa: CASSPRPTDTQYF

j_gene: TRBJ1-1
v_gene: TRBV15
d_gene: -
abundance: -
CDR3nt: TGTGCCACCGCCTTCGGGCGCGACACTGAAGCTTTCTTT
CDR3aa: CATAFGRDTEAFF

j_gene: TRBJ2-3
v_gene: TRBV5-1
d_gene: TRBD2
abundance: -
CDR3nt: TGCGCCAGCAGCTTGGCTAGCGGGGGGGCAGATACGCAGTATTTT
CDR3aa: CASSLASGGADTQYF

j_gene: TRBJ1-3
v_gene: TRBV4-3
d_gene: -
abundance: once
CDR3nt: TGCGCCAGCAGCCAGGGAACAGGGTTTTCGGGCACCATATATTTT
CDR3aa: CASSQGTGFSGTIYF

j_gene: TRBJ1-2
v_gene: TRBV7-8
d_gene: TRBD1
abundance: -
CDR3nt: TGTGCCAGCAGCGAGAGGACAGGCTATGGCTACACCTTC
CDR3aa: CASSERTGYGYTF

j_gene: TRBJ1-5
v_gene: TRBV7-2
d_gene: -
abundance: -
CDR3nt: TGTGCCAGCAGCTTAGGGCTGGGTCCGGGACAGCCCCAGCATTTT
CDR3aa: CASSLGLGPGQPQHF

j_gene: TRBJ1-6
v_gene: TRBV4-3
d_gene: -
abundance: -
CDR3nt: TGCGCCAGCAGCCAAGATCGATGGGGACTCTATAATTCACCCCTCCACTTT
CDR3aa: CASSQDRWGLYNSPLHF

j_gene: TRBJ1-4
v_gene: TRBV11-2
d_gene: TRBD1
abundance: once
CDR3nt: TGTGCCAGCAGCTCCGACAGGGGTGTAAAAGAAAAACTGTTTTTT
CDR3aa: CASSSDRGVKEKLFF

j_gene: TRBJ1-1
v_gene: TRBV5-1
d_gene: -
abundance: -
CDR3nt: TGCGCCAGCAGCTTGGAGGGTGAAGCTTTCTTT
CDR3aa: CASSLEGEAFF

j_gene: TRBJ1-2
v_gene: TRBV29-1
d_gene: -
abundance: -
CDR3nt: TGCAGCGTTGAAGCCAGGGGAGGCTATGGCTACACCTTC
CDR3aa: CSVEARGGYGYTF

j_gene: TRBJ1-5
v_gene: TRBV28
d_gene: -
abundance: -
CDR3nt: TGTGCCAGCAGTTTAAGTCGCAATCAGCCCCAGCATTTT
CDR3aa: CASSLSRNQPQHF

j_gene: TRBJ1-3
v_gene: TRBV5-6
d_gene: -
abundance: -
CDR3nt: TGTGCCAGCAGCTTGGATCAGGCTGGAAACACCATATATTTT
CDR3aa: CASSLDQAGNTIYF

j_gene: TRBJ2-5
v_gene: TRBV28
d_gene: TRBD1
abundance: -
CDR3nt: TGTGCCAGCAGATTAGGAGTCAGGGGGCTTGTGGAGACCCAGTACTTC
CDR3aa: CASRLGVRGLVETQYF

j_gene: TRBJ2-1
v_gene: TRBV5-1
d_gene: -
abundance: -
CDR3nt: TGCGCCAGCAGCTTGCAACGACAAGGAAACAATGAGCAGTTCTTC
CDR3aa: CASSLQRQGNNEQFF

j_gene: TRBJ2-3
v_gene: TRBV5-4
d_gene: TRBD2
abundance: -
CDR3nt: TGTGCCAGCAGCTTGGAGCTAGGGCGGGGGGCGCAGTATTTT
CDR3aa: CASSLELGRGAQYF

j_gene: TRBJ2-1
v_gene: TRBV5-6
d_gene: -
abundance: -
CDR3nt: TGTGCCAGCAAGGAGTCGAATCGTTATGAGCAGTTCTTC
CDR3aa: CASKESNRYEQFF

j_gene: TRBJ2-6
v_gene: TRBV7-9
d_gene: -
abundance: -
CDR3nt: TGTGCCAGCAGCTTACGGCCAGCGCCACATGTTGGGGCCAACGTCCTGACTTTC
CDR3aa: CASSLRPAPHVGANVLTF